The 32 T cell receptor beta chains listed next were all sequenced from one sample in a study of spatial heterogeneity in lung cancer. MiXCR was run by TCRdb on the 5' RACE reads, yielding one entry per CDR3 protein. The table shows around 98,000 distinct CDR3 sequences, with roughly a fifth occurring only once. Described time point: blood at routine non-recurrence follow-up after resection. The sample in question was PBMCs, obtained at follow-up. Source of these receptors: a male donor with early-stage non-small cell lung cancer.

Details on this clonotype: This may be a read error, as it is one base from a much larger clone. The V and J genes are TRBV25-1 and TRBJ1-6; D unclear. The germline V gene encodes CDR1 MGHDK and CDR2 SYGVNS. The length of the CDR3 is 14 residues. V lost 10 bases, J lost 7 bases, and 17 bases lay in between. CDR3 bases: TGTGCCACCAGGCCGGGGAATGAGAATTCACCCCTCCACTTT. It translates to CATRPGNENSPLHF.

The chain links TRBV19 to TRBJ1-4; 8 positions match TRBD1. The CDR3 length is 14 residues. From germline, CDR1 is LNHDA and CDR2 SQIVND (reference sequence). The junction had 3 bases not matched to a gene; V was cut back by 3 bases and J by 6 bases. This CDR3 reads CASSMTGAHEKLFF. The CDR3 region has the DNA TGTGCCAGTAGTATGACAGGGGCTCATGAAAAACTGTTTTTT.

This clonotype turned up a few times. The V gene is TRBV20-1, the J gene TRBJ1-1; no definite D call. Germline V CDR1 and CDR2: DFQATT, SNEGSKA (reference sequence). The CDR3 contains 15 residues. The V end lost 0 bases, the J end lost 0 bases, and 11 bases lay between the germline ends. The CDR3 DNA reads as TGCAGTGCTAGAGATGTGAGGGCACTGAACACTGAAGCTTTCTTT. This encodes CSARDVRALNTEAFF.

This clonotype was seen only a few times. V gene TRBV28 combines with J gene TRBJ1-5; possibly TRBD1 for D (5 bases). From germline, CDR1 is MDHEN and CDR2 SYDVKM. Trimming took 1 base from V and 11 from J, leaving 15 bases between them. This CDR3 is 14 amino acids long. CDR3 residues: CASSLSPRDHAQHF. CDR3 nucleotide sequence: TGTGCCAGCAGTTTATCCCCCAGGGATCATGCCCAGCATTTT.

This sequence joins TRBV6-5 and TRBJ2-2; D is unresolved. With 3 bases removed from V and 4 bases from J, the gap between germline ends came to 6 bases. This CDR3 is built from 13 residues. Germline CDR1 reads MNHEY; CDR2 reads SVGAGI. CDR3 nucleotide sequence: TGTGCCAGCAGTTATACCGGCACCGGGGAGCTGTTTTTT. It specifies CASSYTGTGELFF.

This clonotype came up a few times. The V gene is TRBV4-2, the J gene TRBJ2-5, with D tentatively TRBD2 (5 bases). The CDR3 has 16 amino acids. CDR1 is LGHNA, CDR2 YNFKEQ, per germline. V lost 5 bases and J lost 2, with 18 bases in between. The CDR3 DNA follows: TGTGCCAGCAGCGTCTCACGGGATCCAGGACAAGAGACCCAGTACTTC. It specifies CASSVSRDPGQETQYF.

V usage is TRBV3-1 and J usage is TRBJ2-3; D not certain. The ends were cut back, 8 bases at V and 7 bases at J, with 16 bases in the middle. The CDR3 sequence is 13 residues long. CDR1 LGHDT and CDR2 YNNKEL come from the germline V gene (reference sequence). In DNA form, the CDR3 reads TGTGCCAGCCAGAATAAGGGTCGGAATACGCAGTATTTT. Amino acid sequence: CASQNKGRNTQYF.

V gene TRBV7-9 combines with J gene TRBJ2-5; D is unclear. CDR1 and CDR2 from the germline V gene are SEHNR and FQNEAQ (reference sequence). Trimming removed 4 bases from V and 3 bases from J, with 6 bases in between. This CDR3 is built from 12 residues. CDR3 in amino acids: CASSWAEETQYF. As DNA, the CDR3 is TGTGCCAGCAGCTGGGCGGAAGAGACCCAGTACTTC.

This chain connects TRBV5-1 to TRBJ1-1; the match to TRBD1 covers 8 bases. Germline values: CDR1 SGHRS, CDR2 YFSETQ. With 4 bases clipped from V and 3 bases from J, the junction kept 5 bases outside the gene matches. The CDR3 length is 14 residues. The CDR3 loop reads CASSADRGYTEAFF. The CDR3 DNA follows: TGCGCCAGCAGCGCCGACAGGGGATACACTGAAGCTTTCTTT.

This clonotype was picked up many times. The CDR3 region has the DNA TGTGCCAGCAGAAGACAGGGACGCACAGATACGCAGTATTTT. This encodes CASRRQGRTDTQYF. The chain recombines TRBV28 with TRBJ2-3, with 7 nucleotides matching TRBD1. The CDR3 extends over 14 amino acids. The germline V gene encodes CDR1 MDHEN and CDR2 SYDVKM. V trimming: 6 bases; J trimming: 1 base; junction bases outside the gene matches: 4.

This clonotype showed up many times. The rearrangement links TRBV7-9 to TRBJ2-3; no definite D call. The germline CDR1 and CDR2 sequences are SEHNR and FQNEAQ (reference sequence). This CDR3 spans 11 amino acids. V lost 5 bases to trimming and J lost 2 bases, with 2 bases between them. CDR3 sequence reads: CASSNTDTQYF. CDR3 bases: TGTGCCAGCAGCAACACAGATACGCAGTATTTT.

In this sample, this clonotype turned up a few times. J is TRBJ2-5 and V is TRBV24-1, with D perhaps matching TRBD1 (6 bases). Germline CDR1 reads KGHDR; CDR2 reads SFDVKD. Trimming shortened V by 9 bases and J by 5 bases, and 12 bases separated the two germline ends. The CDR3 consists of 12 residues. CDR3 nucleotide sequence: TGTGCCACCGCAGGGGTTTCGGAGACCCAGTACTTC. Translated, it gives CATAGVSETQYF.

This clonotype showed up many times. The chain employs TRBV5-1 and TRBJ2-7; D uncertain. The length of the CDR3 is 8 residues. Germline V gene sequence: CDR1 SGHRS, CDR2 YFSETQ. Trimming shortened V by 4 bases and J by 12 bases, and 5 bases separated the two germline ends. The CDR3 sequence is CASSLPYV. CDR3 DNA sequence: TGCGCCAGCAGCCTGCCGTACGTC.

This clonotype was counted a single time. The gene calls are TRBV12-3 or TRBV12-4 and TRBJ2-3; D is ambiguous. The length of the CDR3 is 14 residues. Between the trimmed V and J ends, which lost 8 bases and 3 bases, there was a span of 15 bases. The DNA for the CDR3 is TGTGCCAGCGACAATCCTCCGGGTACAGATACGCAGTATTTT. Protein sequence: CASDNPPGTDTQYF.

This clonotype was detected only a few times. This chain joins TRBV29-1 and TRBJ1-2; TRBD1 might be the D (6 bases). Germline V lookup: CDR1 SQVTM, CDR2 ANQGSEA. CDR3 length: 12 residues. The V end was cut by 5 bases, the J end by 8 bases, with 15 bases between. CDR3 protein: CSVFYRVRGYTF. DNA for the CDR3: TGCAGCGTTTTCTACAGGGTTCGAGGCTACACCTTC.

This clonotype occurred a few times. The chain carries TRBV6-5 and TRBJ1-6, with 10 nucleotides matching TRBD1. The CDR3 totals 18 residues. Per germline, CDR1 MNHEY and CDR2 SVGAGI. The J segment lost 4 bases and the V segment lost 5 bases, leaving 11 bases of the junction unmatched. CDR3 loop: CASSTGQGELVYNSPLHF. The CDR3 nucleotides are TGTGCCAGCAGTACTGGACAGGGGGAATTAGTTTATAATTCACCCCTCCACTTT.

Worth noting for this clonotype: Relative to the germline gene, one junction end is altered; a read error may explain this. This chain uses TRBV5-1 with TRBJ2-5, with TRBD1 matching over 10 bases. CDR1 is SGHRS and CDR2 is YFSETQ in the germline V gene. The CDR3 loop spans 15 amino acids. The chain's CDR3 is CVSSLGQGSQETQYF. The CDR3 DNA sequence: TGCGTCAGCAGCTTGGGACAGGGGAGCCAAGAGACCCAGTACTTC. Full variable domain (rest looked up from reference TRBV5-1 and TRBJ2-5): KAGVTQTPRYLIKTRGQQVTLSCSPISGHRSVSWYQQTPGQGLQFLFEYFSETQRNKGNFPGRFSGRQFSNSRSEMNVSTLELGDSALYLCVSSLGQGSQETQYFGPGTRLLVL.

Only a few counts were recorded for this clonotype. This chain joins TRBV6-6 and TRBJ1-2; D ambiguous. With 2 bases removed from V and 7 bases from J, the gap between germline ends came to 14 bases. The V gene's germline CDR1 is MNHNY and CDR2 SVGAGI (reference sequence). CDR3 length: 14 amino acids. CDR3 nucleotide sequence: TGTGCCAGCAGTTACAGAACCATTACGGCTGGCTACACCTTC. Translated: CASSYRTITAGYTF.

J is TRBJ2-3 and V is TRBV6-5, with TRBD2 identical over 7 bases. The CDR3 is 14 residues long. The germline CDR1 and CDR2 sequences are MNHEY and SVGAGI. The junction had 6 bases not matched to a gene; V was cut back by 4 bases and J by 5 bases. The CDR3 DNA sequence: TGTGCCAGCAGTTTCGCGGGACTAAAAGATACGCAGTATTTT. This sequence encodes CASSFAGLKDTQYF.

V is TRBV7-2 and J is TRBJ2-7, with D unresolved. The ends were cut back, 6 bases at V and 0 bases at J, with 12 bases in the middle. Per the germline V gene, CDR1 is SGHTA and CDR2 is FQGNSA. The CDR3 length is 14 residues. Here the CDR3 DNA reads TGTGCCAGCAGTTCTCAACCGAGCTCCTACGAGCAGTACTTC. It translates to CASSSQPSSYEQYF. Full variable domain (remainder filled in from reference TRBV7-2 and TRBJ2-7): GAGVSQSPSNKVTEKGKDVELRCDPISGHTALYWYRQSLGQGLEFLIYFQGNSAPDKSGLPSDRFSAERTGGSVSTLTIQRTQQEDSAVYLCASSSQPSSYEQYFGPGTRLTVT.

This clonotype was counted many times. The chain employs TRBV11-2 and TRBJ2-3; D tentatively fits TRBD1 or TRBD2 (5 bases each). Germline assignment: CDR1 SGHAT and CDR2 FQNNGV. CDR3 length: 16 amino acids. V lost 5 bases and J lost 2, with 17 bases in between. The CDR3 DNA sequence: TGTGCCAGCAGCCCCATCTCGAGGGGCCCCACAGATACGCAGTATTTT. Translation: CASSPISRGPTDTQYF. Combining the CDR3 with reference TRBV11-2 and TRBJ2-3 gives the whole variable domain EAGVAQSPRYKIIEKRQSVAFWCNPISGHATLYWYQQILGQGPKLLIQFQNNGVVDDSQLPKDRFSAERLKGVDSTLKIQPAKLEDSAVYLCASSPISRGPTDTQYFGPGTRLTVL.

The CDR3 protein is CATSAEVNYGYTF. The CDR3 nucleotides read TGTGCCACCAGTGCTGAAGTAAACTATGGCTACACCTTC. V gene TRBV24-1 combines with J gene TRBJ1-2; D remains ambiguous. The CDR3 totals 13 residues. V was trimmed by 5 bases and J by 2 bases, leaving 8 bases between them. Per the germline V gene, CDR1 is KGHDR and CDR2 is SFDVKD.

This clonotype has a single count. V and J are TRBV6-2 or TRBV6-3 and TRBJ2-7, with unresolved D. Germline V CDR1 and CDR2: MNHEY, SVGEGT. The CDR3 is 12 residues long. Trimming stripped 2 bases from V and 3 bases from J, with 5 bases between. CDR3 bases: TGTGCCAGCAGTTACATCGGCTACGAGCAGTACGTC. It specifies CASSYIGYEQYV.

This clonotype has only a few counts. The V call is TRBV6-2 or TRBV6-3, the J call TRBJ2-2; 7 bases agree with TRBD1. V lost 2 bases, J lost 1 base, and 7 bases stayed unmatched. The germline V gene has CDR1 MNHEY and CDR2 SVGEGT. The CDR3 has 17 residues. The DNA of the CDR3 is TGTGCCAGCAGTTACCCTAGAGGGGGCCTGAACACCGGGGAGCTGTTTTTT. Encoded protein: CASSYPRGGLNTGELFF.

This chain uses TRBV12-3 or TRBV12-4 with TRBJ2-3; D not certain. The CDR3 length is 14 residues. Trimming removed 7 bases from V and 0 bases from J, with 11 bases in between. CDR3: CASMTHISTDTQYF. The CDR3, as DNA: TGTGCCAGCATGACCCACATTAGCACAGATACGCAGTATTTT.

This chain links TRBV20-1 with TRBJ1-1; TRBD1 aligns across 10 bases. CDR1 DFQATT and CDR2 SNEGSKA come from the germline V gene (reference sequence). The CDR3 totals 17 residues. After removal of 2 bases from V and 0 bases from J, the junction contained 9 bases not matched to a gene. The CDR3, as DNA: TGCAGTGCTAGACTACCGGGACAGGGGTCCATGAACACTGAAGCTTTCTTT. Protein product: CSARLPGQGSMNTEAFF.

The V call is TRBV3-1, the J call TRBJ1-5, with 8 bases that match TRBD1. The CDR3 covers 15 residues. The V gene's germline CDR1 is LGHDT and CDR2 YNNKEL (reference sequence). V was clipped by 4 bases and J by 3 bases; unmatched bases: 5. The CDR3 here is CASSRDRGTNQPQHF. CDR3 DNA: TGTGCCAGCAGCCGAGACAGGGGTACCAATCAGCCCCAGCATTTT.

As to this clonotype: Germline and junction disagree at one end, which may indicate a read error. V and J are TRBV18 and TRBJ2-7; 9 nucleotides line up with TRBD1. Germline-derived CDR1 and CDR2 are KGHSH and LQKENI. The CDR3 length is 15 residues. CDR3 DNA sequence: TGTGCCAGCTCTCCACTGGGACAGGGAGGAGGCGAGCAGTACTTC. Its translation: CASSPLGQGGGEQYF.

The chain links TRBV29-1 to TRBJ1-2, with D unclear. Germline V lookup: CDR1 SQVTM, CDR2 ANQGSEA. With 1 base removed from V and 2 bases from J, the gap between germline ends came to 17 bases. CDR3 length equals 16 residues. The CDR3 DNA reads TGCAGCGTTGAAGGGTTAGGCGCCCGAGCGAACTATGGCTACACCTTC. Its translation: CSVEGLGARANYGYTF.

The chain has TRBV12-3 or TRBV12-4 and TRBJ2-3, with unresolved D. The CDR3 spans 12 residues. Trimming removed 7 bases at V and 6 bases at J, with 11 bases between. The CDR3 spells CASTPPGDTQYF. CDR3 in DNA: TGTGCCAGCACCCCCCCTGGGGATACGCAGTATTTT.

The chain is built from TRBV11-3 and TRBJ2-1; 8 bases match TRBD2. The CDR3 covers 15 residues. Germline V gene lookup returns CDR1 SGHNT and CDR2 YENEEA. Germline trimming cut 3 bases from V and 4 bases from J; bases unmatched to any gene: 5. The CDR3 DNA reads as TGTGCCAGCAGCTTGAGCGGGAGTATGTACAATGAGCAGTTCTTC. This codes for CASSLSGSMYNEQFF.

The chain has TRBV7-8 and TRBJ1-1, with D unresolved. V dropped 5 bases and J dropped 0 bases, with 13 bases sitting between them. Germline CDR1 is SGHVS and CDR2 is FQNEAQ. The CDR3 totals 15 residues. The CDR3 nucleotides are TGTGCCAGCAGCGCCACCGCAAGTATGAACACTGAAGCTTTCTTT. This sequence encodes CASSATASMNTEAFF. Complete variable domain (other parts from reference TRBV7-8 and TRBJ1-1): GAGVSQSPRYKVAKRGQDVALRCDPISGHVSLFWYQQALGQGPEFLTYFQNEAQLDKSGLPSDRFFAERPEGSVSTLKIQRTQQEDSAVYLCASSATASMNTEAFFGQGTRLTVV.